The T cell receptor beta chain described here comes from a study of blood T cell repertoires in COVID-19. Method: immunoSEQ multiplex PCR; TCRdb's copy keeps in-frame clones and lacks some. This sample has 150,000 to 160,000 clones, with approximately 86% found just once. Trimming cost V 6 bases and J 7 bases, with 10 bases left between them. The CDR3 length is 12 residues. This receptor was identified in a woman in her sixties or seventies with acute or convalescent COVID-19. The sequencing sample was made of peripheral blood. The rearrangement joins TRBV12-3 or TRBV12-4 to TRBJ1-5; D is ambiguous. This chain's CDR3 is CASRAAGQPQHF. The CDR3 bases are TGTGCCAGCAGGGCAGCAGGACAGCCCCAGCATTTT.